This T cell receptor (beta chain) comes out of a study of shared clonotypes between healthy human individuals. Study-wide results and limits: Compared with clonotypes that all four donors shared, non-shared clonotypes had lower generation probabilities.

Naive CD8 cells comprised CD45RO-negative, CCR7-positively selected cells, excluding terminally differentiated effector memory CD45RA+ cells. All participating donors were Caucasian adults from Nashville, Tennessee. CDR3 size: 15 residues. Germline values: CDR1 SQVTM, CDR2 ANQGSEA. The trim removed 3 bases at V and 3 bases at J, leaving 11 bases unmatched. Only a few counts were recorded for this clone. What it recognizes is unknown. The genomic DNA of each subset was split evenly across several immunoSEQ plates. TCRdb keeps only in-frame clones here, not all; method: immunoSEQ multiplex PCR. This table holds 550,000 to 750,000 clones, around 90% found once.

Sequencing used naive CD8+ T cells sorted from blood. The gene calls are TRBV29-1 and TRBJ2-7; TRBD2 matches 7 bases. The clonotype was recovered from a man aged 25-45 years in good health. In DNA form, the CDR3 reads TGCAGCGTTGAGGTCTTAGGGCGGGAGATCTACGAGCAGTACTTC. It codes for CSVEVLGREIYEQYF.